The sequence of this T cell receptor (beta chain) was determined in a study of cytomegalovirus exposure and HLA in healthy donors. General study points: Cytomegalovirus association was assigned to under 200 TCR beta chains. For most TCR sequences rarity was the rule, although some public TCRs occurred in many donors.

The donors were part of the validation cohort, which consisted of 120 subjects and was separate from the first cohort of roughly 620 subjects. A remark on this clone: Its target is unknown.

Trimming cost V 7 bases and J 0 bases, with 13 bases left between them. CDR1 MDHEN and CDR2 SYDVKM come from the germline V gene. The CDR3 is 15 amino acids. Sequencing used immunoSEQ multiplex PCR; TCRdb keeps in-frame clones, though not all of them. Found here are about 180,000 clones, 75% to 90% of them singletons; the top ten hold roughly 15%. The V call is TRBV28, the J call TRBJ1-3; D remains ambiguous. The sequence derives from a young man in good health and CMV-seropositive. Sequencing input: PBMCs. CDR3 DNA sequence: TGTGCCAGCATCGAGGGCGGGAGCTCTGGAAACACCATATATTTT. Protein: CASIEGGSSGNTIYF.